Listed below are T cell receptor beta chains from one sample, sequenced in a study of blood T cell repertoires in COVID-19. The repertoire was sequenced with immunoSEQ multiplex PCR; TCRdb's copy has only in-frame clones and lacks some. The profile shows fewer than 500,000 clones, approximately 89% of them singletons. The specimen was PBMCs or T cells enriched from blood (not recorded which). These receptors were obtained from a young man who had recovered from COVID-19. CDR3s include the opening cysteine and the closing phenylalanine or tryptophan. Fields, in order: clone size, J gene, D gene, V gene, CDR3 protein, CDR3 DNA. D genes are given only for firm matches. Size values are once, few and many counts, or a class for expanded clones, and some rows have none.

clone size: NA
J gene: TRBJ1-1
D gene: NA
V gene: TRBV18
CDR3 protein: CASSATNTEAFF
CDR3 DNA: TGTGCCAGCTCGGCAACGAACACTGAAGCTTTCTTT

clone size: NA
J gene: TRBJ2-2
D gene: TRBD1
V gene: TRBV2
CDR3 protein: CASGDRVDTGELFF
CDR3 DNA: TGTGCCAGCGGAGACAGGGTAGACACCGGGGAGCTGTTTTTT

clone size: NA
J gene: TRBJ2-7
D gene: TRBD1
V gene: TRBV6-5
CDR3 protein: CASSHEQGADEQYF
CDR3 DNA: TGTGCCAGCTCCCACGAACAGGGGGCGGACGAGCAGTACTTC

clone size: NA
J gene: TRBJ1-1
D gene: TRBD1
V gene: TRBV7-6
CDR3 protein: CASSLGQGTVPHEAFF
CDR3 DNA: TGTGCCAGCAGCCTCGGACAGGGAACTGTCCCCCATGAAGCTTTCTTT

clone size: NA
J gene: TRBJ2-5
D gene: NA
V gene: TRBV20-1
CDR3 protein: CSAPLETQYF
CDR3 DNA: TGCAGTGCTCCTTTGGAGACCCAGTACTTC

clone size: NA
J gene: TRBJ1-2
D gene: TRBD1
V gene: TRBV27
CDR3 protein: CASSLGDRVGGYTF
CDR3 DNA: TGTGCCAGCAGTTTAGGAGACAGGGTTGGTGGCTACACCTTC

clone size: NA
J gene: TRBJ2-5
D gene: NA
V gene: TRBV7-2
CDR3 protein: CASSLVASYQETQYF
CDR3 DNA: TGTGCCAGCAGCTTAGTCGCTAGCTATCAAGAGACCCAGTACTTC

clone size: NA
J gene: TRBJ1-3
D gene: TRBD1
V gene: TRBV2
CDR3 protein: CASARTGPGNTIYF
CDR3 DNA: TGTGCCAGCGCGCGGACAGGTCCCGGAAACACCATATATTTT

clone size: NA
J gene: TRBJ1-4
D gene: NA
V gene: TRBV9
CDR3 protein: CASSVGQSNEKLFF
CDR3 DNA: TGTGCCAGCAGCGTTGGACAGTCGAATGAAAAACTGTTTTTT

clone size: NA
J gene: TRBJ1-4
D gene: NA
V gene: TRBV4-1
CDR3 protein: CASSQDTGRINEKLFF
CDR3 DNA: TGCGCCAGCAGCCAAGATACAGGACGGATTAATGAAAAACTGTTTTTT

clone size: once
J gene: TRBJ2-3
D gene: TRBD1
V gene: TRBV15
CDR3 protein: CATSRDRGHQRTDTQYF
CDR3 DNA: TGTGCCACCAGCAGAGATAGGGGGCACCAGCGCACAGATACGCAGTATTTT

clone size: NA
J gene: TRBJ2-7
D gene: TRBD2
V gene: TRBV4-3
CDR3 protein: CASSQDLAGVSYEQYF
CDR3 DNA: TGCGCCAGCAGCCAAGATCTGGCGGGGGTCTCCTACGAGCAGTACTTC

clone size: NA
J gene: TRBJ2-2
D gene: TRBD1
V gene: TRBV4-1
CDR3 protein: CASSQAQTGFTGELFF
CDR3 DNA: TGCGCCAGCAGCCAAGCCCAGACAGGGTTCACCGGGGAGCTGTTTTTT

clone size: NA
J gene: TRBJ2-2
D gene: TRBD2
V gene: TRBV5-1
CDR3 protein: CASSLALAGENTGELFF
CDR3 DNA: TGCGCCAGCAGCTTGGCACTAGCGGGGGAAAACACCGGGGAGCTGTTTTTT

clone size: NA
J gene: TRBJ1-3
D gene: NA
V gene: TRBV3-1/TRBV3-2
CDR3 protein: CASAIPGTIYF
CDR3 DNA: TGTGCCAGCGCTATCCCGGGCACCATATATTTT

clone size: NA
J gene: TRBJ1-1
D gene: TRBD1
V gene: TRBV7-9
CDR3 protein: CASSPRTGGMNTEAFF
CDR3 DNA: TGTGCCAGCAGCCCCCGGACAGGGGGCATGAACACTGAAGCTTTCTTT

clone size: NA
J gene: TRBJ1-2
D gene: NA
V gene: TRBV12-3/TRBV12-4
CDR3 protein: CASSLARFYGYTF
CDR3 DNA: TGTGCCAGCAGTTTAGCGCGGTTTTATGGCTACACCTTC

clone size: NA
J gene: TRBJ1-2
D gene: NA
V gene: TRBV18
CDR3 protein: CASSPGTLNYGYTF
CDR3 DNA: TGTGCCAGCTCACCCGGGACTTTGAACTATGGCTACACCTTC

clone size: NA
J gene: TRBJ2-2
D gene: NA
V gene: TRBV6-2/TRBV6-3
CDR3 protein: CASSSPRQDLNTGELFF
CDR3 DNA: TGTGCCAGCAGTTCCCCTCGACAGGATCTGAACACCGGGGAGCTGTTTTTT

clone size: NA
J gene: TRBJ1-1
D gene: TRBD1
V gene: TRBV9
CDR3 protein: CASSVGDRGIEAFF
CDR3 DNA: TGTGCCAGCAGCGTAGGTGACAGGGGAATTGAAGCTTTCTTT

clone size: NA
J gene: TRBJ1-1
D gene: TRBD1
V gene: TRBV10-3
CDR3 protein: CASTGGTEAFF
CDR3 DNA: TGTGCCAGTACAGGGGGGACTGAAGCTTTCTTT

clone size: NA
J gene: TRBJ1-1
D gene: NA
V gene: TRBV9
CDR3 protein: CASSVGLQMNTEAFF
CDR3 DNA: TGTGCCAGCAGCGTAGGGTTACAGATGAACACTGAAGCTTTCTTT

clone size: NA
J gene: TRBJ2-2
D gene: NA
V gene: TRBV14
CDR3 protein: CASSQDFLQGGTGELFF
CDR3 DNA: TGTGCCAGCAGCCAAGATTTTCTGCAGGGAGGTACCGGGGAGCTGTTTTTT

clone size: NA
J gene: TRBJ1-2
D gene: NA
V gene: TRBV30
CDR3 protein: CAWRGLGENYGYTF
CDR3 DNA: TGTGCCTGGAGGGGACTAGGCGAAAACTATGGCTACACCTTC

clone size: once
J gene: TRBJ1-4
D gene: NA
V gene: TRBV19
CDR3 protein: CASTPGPGSEKLFF
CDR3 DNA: TGTGCCAGTACCCCCGGACCTGGGAGTGAAAAACTGTTTTTT

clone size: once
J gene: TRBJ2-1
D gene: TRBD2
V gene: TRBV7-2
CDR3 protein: CASSLFSGGGYNEQFF
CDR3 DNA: TGTGCCAGCAGCTTATTTAGCGGGGGGGGCTACAATGAGCAGTTCTTC

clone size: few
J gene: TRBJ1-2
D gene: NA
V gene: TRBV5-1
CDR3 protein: CASSLGQNYGYTF
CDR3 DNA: TGCGCCAGCAGCTTGGGGCAGAACTATGGCTACACCTTC

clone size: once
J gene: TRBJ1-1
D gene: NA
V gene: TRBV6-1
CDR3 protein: CASREDSGNTEAFF
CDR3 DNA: TGTGCCAGCAGGGAGGACAGCGGTAACACTGAAGCTTTCTTT

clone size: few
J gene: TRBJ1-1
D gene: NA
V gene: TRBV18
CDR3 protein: CASSPAGRRNTEAFF
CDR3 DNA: TGTGCCAGCTCACCAGCGGGACGGCGGAACACTGAAGCTTTCTTT

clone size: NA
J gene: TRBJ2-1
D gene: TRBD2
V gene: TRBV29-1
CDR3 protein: CSVGPGGPANEQFF
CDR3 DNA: TGCAGCGTTGGTCCGGGGGGGCCGGCCAATGAGCAGTTCTTC

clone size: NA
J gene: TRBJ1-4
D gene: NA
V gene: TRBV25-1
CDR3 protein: CASTAGAVNEKLFF
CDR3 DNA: TGTGCCAGCACGGCAGGGGCCGTTAATGAAAAACTGTTTTTT

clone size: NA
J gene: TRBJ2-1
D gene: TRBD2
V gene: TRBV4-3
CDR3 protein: CASSPMAYGGGAANEQFF
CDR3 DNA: TGCGCCAGCAGCCCCATGGCTTACGGCGGGGGGGCTGCAAATGAGCAGTTCTTC

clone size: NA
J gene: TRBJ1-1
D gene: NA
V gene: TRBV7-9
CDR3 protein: CASSLDQSGAFF
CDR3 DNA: TGTGCCAGCAGCTTAGATCAATCGGGAGCTTTCTTT

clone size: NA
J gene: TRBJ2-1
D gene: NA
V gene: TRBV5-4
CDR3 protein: CASHLQGNNEQFF
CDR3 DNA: TGTGCCAGCCACTTACAGGGAAACAATGAGCAGTTCTTC

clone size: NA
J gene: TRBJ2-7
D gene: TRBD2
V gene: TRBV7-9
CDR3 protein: CASSFSSGGAEQYF
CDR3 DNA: TGTGCCAGCAGCTTCTCTAGCGGGGGGGCCGAGCAGTACTTC

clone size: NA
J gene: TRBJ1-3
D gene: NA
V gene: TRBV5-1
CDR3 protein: CASRTGPFMGGSPGNTIYF
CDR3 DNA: TGCGCCAGCAGAACAGGACCCTTTATGGGGGGGTCCCCTGGAAACACCATATATTTT

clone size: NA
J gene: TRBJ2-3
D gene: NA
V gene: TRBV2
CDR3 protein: CASRSTGTSTDTQYF
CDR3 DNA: TGTGCCAGCAGGTCGACAGGGACTAGCACAGATACGCAGTATTTT

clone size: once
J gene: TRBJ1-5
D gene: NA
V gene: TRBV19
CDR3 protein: CASSPRVAASNQPQHF
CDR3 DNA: TGTGCCAGTAGCCCACGAGTAGCAGCTAGCAATCAGCCCCAGCATTTT

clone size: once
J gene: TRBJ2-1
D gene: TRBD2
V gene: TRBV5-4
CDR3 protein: CASSLGWGAGGPANEQFF
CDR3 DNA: TGTGCCAGCAGCTTGGGATGGGGAGCGGGGGGGCCAGCCAATGAGCAGTTCTTC

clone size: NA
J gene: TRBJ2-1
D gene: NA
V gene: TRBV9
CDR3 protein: CASSGRTGSVGNEQFF
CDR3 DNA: TGTGCCAGCAGTGGAAGAACAGGGTCCGTGGGTAATGAGCAGTTCTTC

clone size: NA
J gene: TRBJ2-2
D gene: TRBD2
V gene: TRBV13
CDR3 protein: CASTLRSSGGYPGELFF
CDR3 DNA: TGTGCCAGCACCCTTAGATCTAGCGGGGGGTATCCCGGGGAGCTGTTTTTT

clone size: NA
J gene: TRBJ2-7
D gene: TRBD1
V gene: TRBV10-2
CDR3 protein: CASSPRGLVEQYF
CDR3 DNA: TGCGCCAGCAGTCCGAGGGGGCTCGTTGAGCAGTACTTC

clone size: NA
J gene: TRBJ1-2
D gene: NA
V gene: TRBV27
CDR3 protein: CASSPNSAVNYGYTF
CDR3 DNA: TGTGCCAGCAGTCCAAATTCAGCGGTTAACTATGGCTACACCTTC

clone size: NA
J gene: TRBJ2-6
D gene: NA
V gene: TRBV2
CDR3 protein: CASSEEGVPGANVLTF
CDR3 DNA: TGTGCCAGCAGTGAAGAGGGGGTACCTGGGGCCAACGTCCTGACTTTC

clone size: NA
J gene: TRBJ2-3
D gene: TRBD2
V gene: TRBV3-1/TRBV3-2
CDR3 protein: CASSQPSGGVDTQYF
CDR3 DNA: TGTGCCAGCAGCCAGCCTAGCGGGGGGGTAGATACGCAGTATTTT

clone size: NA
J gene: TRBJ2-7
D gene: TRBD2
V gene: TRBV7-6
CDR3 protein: CASSPEAGRGAAYEQYF
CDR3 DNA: TGTGCCAGCAGCCCAGAGGCGGGGCGGGGGGCGGCCTACGAGCAGTACTTC

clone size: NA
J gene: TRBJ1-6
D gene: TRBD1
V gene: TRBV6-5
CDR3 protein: CASSMTGLESPLHF
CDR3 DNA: TGTGCCAGCAGCATGACAGGGTTGGAATCACCCCTCCACTTT

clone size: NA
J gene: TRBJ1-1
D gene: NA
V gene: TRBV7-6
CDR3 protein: CASSLGQLNTEAFF
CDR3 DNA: TGTGCCAGCAGCTTAGGACAGCTGAACACTGAAGCTTTCTTT

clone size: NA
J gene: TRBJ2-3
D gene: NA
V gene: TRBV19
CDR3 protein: CASSKARDTQYF
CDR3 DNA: TGTGCCAGTAGTAAAGCGAGAGATACGCAGTATTTT

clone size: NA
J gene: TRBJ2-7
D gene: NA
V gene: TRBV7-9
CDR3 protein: CASRPEGTYEQYF
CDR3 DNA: TGTGCCAGCAGACCGGAGGGGACCTACGAGCAGTACTTC

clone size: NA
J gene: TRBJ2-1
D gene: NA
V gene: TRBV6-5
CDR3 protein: CASSSAYNEQFF
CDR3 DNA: TGTGCCAGCAGTTCCGCCTACAATGAGCAGTTCTTC

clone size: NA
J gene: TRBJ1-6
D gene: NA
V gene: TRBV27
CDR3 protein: CASSPKDSSSYNSPLHF
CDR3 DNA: TGTGCCAGCAGTCCCAAAGACAGTAGCTCCTATAATTCACCCCTCCACTTT

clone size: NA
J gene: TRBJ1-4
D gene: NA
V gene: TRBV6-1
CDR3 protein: CASSELGGEKLFF
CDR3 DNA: TGTGCCAGCAGTGAATTGGGGGGAGAAAAACTGTTTTTT